This T cell receptor (beta chain) was sequenced in a study of early T cells in non-severe SARS-CoV-2 infection. Study context: Sequenced bulk RNA came from whole blood that was unsorted, and chains were unpaired. The study, taken as a whole, reports: Private and CD4 specificities were missed by VDJdb matching, skewed to anti-spike CD8.

Germline V gene data show CDR1 as MNHEY and CDR2 as SVGAGI. This CDR3 spans 13 amino acids. Trimming removed 2 bases from V and 2 bases from J, with 4 bases in between. Each single cDNA molecule received a unique molecular identifier. TCRdb redid the calling of the 5' RACE reads with MiXCR, one entry per CDR3 protein. The data hold about 80,000 distinct CDR3 sequences, with approximately 5% observed a single time. This clonotype was found many times. The target antigen is unknown. The rearrangement links TRBV6-5 to TRBJ1-5; D is uncertain. The sequence derives from an adult who was a healthcare worker with PCR-confirmed SARS-CoV-2 infection or an uninfected control (not recorded which). Sequenced here: whole blood, sampled at baseline. In nucleotides, the CDR3 is TGTGCCAGCAGTTACCAGGGCAATCAGCCCCAGCATTTT. Its protein product is CASSYQGNQPQHF.